This T cell receptor (beta chain) was retrieved from a study of blood T cell repertoires in COVID-19. The overall study: Researchers got acute and convalescent COVID-19 samples from the United States, Italy and Spain.

Original processing methods: Reference gene primer amplification gave nucleated cell count estimates. TCRdb's copy holds only in-frame clones and misses some; the assay was immunoSEQ multiplex PCR. That table is the source of V, J and clone size, and D and trimming were worked out from the DNA. This table has more than 95,000 clones, approximately 80% appearing once. Germline V gene data show CDR1 as MNHEY and CDR2 as SVGAGI. CDR3 size: 12 residues. V lost 7 bases and J 7 bases, leaving 13 bases between the germline ends. Sequencing input: peripheral blood. This chain connects TRBV6-5 to TRBJ1-1; D might be TRBD1 (5 bases). The sequence came from an elderly woman with acute or convalescent COVID-19. The CDR3 is CASKNPGREAFF. CDR3 nucleotide sequence: TGTGCCAGCAAGAATCCAGGGCGTGAAGCTTTCTTT.